The source of this T cell receptor (beta chain) is a study of radiation and T cells in renal cell carcinoma. This clone was observed once. Libraries were prepared by immunoSEQ multiplex PCR; TCRdb keeps only in-frame clonotypes and omits some of them. The data show 70,000 to 100,000 clones, about 86% seen once. Time point: blood 2 weeks post-SBRT. Treatment meaning: 15 Gy SBRT to primary tumor, nephrectomy 4 weeks later. This CDR3 has 13 amino acids. Germline V gene lookup returns CDR1 SGHRS and CDR2 YFSETQ. V lost 1 base, J lost 5 bases, and 8 bases lay in between. The material was blood, obtained from a patient whose treatment included radiotherapy and nephrectomy. V and J are TRBV5-1 and TRBJ2-3; the D is unclear. This receptor was identified in a woman between 50 and 59 years old with renal cell carcinoma. CDR3 bases: TGCGCCAGCAGCTTGTCTGGGCGAGATACGCAGTATTTT. It is translated as CASSLSGRDTQYF.